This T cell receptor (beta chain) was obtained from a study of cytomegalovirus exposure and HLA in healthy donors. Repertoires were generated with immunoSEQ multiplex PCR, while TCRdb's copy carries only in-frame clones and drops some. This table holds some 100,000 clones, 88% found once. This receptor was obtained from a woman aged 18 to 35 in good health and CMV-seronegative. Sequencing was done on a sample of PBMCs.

CDR3 protein: CSVEVYGAFSTDTQYF. The CDR3 DNA sequence: TGCAGCGTTGAAGTTTATGGGGCCTTTAGCACAGATACGCAGTATTTT. This sequence joins TRBV29-1 and TRBJ2-3; TRBD1 might be the D (5 bases). Germline V gives CDR1 SQVTM, CDR2 ANQGSEA. The CDR3 loop spans 16 amino acids. V was pared by 1 base and J by 0 bases, with 14 bases between.